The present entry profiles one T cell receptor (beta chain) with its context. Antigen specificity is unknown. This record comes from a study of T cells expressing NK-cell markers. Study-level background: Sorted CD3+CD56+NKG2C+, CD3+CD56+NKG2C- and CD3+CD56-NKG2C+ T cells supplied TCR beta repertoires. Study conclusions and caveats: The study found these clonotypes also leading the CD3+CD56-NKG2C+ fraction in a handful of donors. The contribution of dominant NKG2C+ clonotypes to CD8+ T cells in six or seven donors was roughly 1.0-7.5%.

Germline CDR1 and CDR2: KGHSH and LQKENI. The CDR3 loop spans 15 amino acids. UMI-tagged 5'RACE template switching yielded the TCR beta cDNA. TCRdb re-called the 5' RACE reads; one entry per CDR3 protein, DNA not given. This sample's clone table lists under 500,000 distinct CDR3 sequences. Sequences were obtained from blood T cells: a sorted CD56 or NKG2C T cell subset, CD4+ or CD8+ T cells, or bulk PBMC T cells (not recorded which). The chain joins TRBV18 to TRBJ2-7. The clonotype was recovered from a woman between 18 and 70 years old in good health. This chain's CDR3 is CASSPTGGSSYEQYF. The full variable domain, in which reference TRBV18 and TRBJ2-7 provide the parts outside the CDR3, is NAGVMQNPRHLVRRRGQEARLRCSPMKGHSHVYWYRQLPEEGLKFMVYLQKENIIDESGMPKERFSAEFPKEGPSILRIQQVVRGDSAAYFCASSPTGGSSYEQYFGPGTRLTVT.